The next 11 T cell receptor beta chains were all read from a single sample in a study of untreated major depressive disorder. The study's findings and limits: CD4+ T cells from depressed patients used TRBV05-01 (Vbeta 5.1) more often than controls.

No cognate antigen is known for these TCRs. TCRdb keeps only in-frame clones here, not all; method: immunoSEQ multiplex PCR. The table has 15,000 to 20,000 clones, 92% seen once; the top ten hold around 0.6%. The specimen sequenced was CD4+ T cells from PBMCs. These receptors were taken from a woman between 40 and 55 years old with major depressive disorder.

This chain connects TRBV6-5 to TRBJ1-1; D remains unclear. Germline CDR1 and CDR2: MNHEY and SVGAGI. This CDR3 comprises 15 residues. Trimming stripped 5 bases from V and 1 base from J, with 14 bases between. The CDR3 region is CASSPRIYPNTEAFF. CDR3 sequence (DNA): TGTGCCAGCAGTCCCCGGATTTACCCGAACACTGAAGCTTTCTTT.

The CDR3 DNA follows: TGTGCCAGCAGTGAATCAGGGAGCGTCTATGGCTACACCTTC. Residues: CASSESGSVYGYTF. J is TRBJ1-2 and V is TRBV25-1; maybe TRBD1 (5 bases). V lost 1 base and J lost 4, with 10 bases in between. The CDR3 sequence is 14 residues long. Looked up from germline, CDR1 is MGHDK and CDR2 is SYGVNS.

This clone was observed a single time. The V call is TRBV5-1, the J call TRBJ2-5, with 8 nucleotides matching TRBD1. Germline V CDR1 and CDR2: SGHRS, YFSETQ. This CDR3 is 14 amino acids long. Unmatched junction bases numbered 8, after V lost 4 bases and J lost 6 bases. DNA for the CDR3: TGCGCCAGCAGCATGGGACAGGCTTTGCAGACCCAGTACTTC. This encodes CASSMGQALQTQYF.

The chain employs TRBV6-6 and TRBJ2-5; 9 positions match TRBD2. The CDR3 length is 15 residues. CDR1 and CDR2 (germline): MNHNY, SVGAGI (reference sequence). J was trimmed by 2 bases and V by 6 bases; bases with no gene match: 7. Written as DNA, the CDR3 is TGTGCCAGCAGGCCGACTAGCGGCCAGCAAGAGACCCAGTACTTC. It codes for CASRPTSGQQETQYF.

This clone was detected once. CDR3 nucleotides: TGTGCCAGCAGCCGTCTAGTAGCGGATACGCAGTATTTT. It codes for CASSRLVADTQYF. The chain carries TRBV7-3 and TRBJ2-3, with D perhaps matching TRBD2 (5 bases). The V and J ends lost 5 bases and 6 bases respectively, with 12 bases between them. Germline assignment: CDR1 SGHTA and CDR2 FQGTGA. This CDR3 comprises 13 residues.

In DNA form, the CDR3 reads TGTGCCAGCAGCTTAGATTTGGCTCGCGAGCAGTACTTC. Protein product: CASSLDLAREQYF. This chain uses TRBV7-2 with TRBJ2-7; D not resolved. Germline V gene data show CDR1 as SGHTA and CDR2 as FQGNSA. This CDR3 spans 13 amino acids. Trimming removed 1 base at V and 6 bases at J, with 10 bases between.

The chain couples TRBV6-5 to TRBJ1-5, with TRBD1 identical over 7 bases. The CDR3 spans 14 residues. Looked up from germline, CDR1 is MNHEY and CDR2 is SVGAGI. V was clipped by 6 bases and J by 2 bases; unmatched bases: 4. The CDR3 spells CASSSGQGNQPQHF. Here the CDR3 DNA reads TGTGCCAGCAGCTCCGGACAGGGCAATCAGCCCCAGCATTTT.

The genes are TRBV28 and TRBJ1-5; TRBD1 is a possible D gene (5 bases). Looked up from germline, CDR1 is MDHEN and CDR2 is SYDVKM. V was trimmed by 2 bases and J by 4 bases, leaving 9 bases between them. CDR3 length: 14 amino acids. The CDR3 nucleotides read TGTGCCAGCAGTTTACAGGGAGTTAATCAGCCCCAGCATTTT. This translates into CASSLQGVNQPQHF.

The chain has TRBV5-1 and TRBJ1-1; D uncertain. CDR3 length: 15 residues. Germline V gene data show CDR1 as SGHRS and CDR2 as YFSETQ. V dropped 0 bases and J dropped 3 bases, with 12 bases sitting between them. DNA for the CDR3: TGCGCCAGCAGCTTGGTTCCACGAGCTGACACTGAAGCTTTCTTT. Amino acid sequence: CASSLVPRADTEAFF.

V and J are TRBV30 and TRBJ2-5; no reliable D call. This CDR3 is built from 13 residues. Per the germline V gene, CDR1 is GTSNPN and CDR2 is SVGIG (reference sequence). Trimming removed 4 bases from V and 5 bases from J, with 14 bases in between. Written as DNA, the CDR3 is TGTGCCTGGAAAACAGAGGCCGGGGAGACCCAGTACTTC. Amino acid sequence: CAWKTEAGETQYF. Complete variable domain (other parts from reference TRBV30 and TRBJ2-5): SQTIHQWPATLVQPVGSPLSLECTVEGTSNPNLYWYRQAAGRGLQLLFYSVGIGQISSEVPQNLSASRPQDRQFILSSKKLLLSDSGFYLCAWKTEAGETQYFGPGTRLLVL.

This chain joins TRBV4-3 and TRBJ1-2, with D perhaps matching TRBD1 (6 bases). This CDR3 has 14 residues. Deletions cut 0 bases from V and 4 bases from J, with 9 bases between. Germline V gives CDR1 LGHNA, CDR2 YSLEER. The CDR3 region has the DNA TGCGCCAGCAGCCAAGATACGGACAGCTATGGCTACACCTTC. It is translated as CASSQDTDSYGYTF.